Listed here are 26 T cell receptor beta chains from one sample, sequenced in a study of control samples from healthy donors and cancer patients. Produced via immunoSEQ multiplex PCR; TCRdb's table is partial and in-frame only. The sample includes about 160,000 clones, roughly 93% of them seen just once. Source material: blood. Receptors were obtained from a woman in her sixties in good health.

The gene calls are TRBV7-2 and TRBJ2-5, with 7 bases matching TRBD2. Trimming cost V 0 bases and J 4 bases; bases outside gene matches: 2. The CDR3 contains 14 residues. Germline CDR1 and CDR2: SGHTA and FQGNSA. The chain's CDR3 is CASSLAGRAETQYF. CDR3 bases: TGTGCCAGCAGCTTAGCGGGGAGGGCAGAGACCCAGTACTTC.

The chain has TRBV4-3 and TRBJ2-5; no clear D. Germline lookup yields CDR1 LGHNA and CDR2 YSLEER. V lost 0 bases to trimming and J lost 7 bases, with 12 bases between them. The CDR3 covers 14 residues. CDR3 in amino acids: CASSQETERGTQYF. The CDR3 region has the DNA TGCGCCAGCAGCCAAGAGACCGAACGAGGGACCCAGTACTTC.

This chain connects TRBV4-3 to TRBJ1-2; 8 nucleotides line up with TRBD1. Germline CDR1 reads LGHNA; CDR2 reads YSLEER. The CDR3 is 16 amino acids. Losses at the gene ends were 4 bases for V and 1 base for J; bases not matched to a gene: 8. Here the CDR3 reads CASSPETGGINYGYTF. In DNA, the CDR3 is TGCGCCAGCAGCCCAGAAACAGGGGGAATTAACTATGGCTACACCTTC.

This clone has only one observation. This chain joins TRBV7-3 and TRBJ2-3; no firm D call. Looked up from germline, CDR1 is SGHTA and CDR2 is FQGTGA. Trimming pared 4 bases from V and 0 bases from J, leaving 5 bases between. The CDR3 spans 13 residues. As DNA, the CDR3 is TGTGCCAGCAGCTCAACAAGCACAGATACGCAGTATTTT. Protein product: CASSSTSTDTQYF.

The chain joins TRBV11-3 to TRBJ2-5, with D perhaps matching TRBD2 (6 bases). The V end was cut by 5 bases, the J end by 5 bases, with 12 bases between. This CDR3 region has 13 residues. Germline V gives CDR1 SGHNT, CDR2 YENEEA. For the CDR3, the DNA is TGTGCCAGCAGCCCGGGGGTTGCGGAGACCCAGTACTTC. Translated: CASSPGVAETQYF.

The chain is built from TRBV6-5 and TRBJ1-3, with a weak D call TRBD1 (5 bases). V lost 8 bases, J lost 8 bases, and 13 bases lay in between. The germline gives CDR1 MNHEY, CDR2 SVGAGI. The CDR3 sequence is 12 residues long. The CDR3 reads CASQGAGDTIYF. The CDR3 nucleotides read TGTGCCAGCCAAGGGGCTGGCGACACCATATATTTT.

The chain links TRBV9 to TRBJ1-1; TRBD1 matches 8 bases. The CDR3 covers 13 residues. V trimming: 2 bases; J trimming: 6 bases; junction bases outside the gene matches: 3. The germline CDR1 and CDR2 sequences are SGDLS and YYNGEE. The CDR3, as DNA: TGTGCCAGCAGCGTCGACAGGGGAGCTGAAGCTTTCTTT. It translates to CASSVDRGAEAFF.

This sequence joins TRBV7-2 and TRBJ1-1, with a tentative D call TRBD1 (6 bases). V was shortened by 3 bases and J by 5 bases, with 13 bases between the two germline ends. The CDR3 length is 14 residues. Germline V gene sequence: CDR1 SGHTA, CDR2 FQGNSA. The CDR3 DNA reads TGTGCCAGCAGCTTGTTCGCACAGGGTACTGAAGCTTTCTTT. Its protein is CASSLFAQGTEAFF. Drawing the rest from reference TRBV7-2 and TRBJ1-1, the complete variable domain is GAGVSQSPSNKVTEKGKDVELRCDPISGHTALYWYRQSLGQGLEFLIYFQGNSAPDKSGLPSDRFSAERTGGSVSTLTIQRTQQEDSAVYLCASSLFAQGTEAFFGQGTRLTVV.

The V gene is TRBV3-1 (or the pseudogene TRBV3-2), the J gene TRBJ2-3, with D possibly TRBD2 on 5 matching bases. The CDR3 contains 16 residues. V was cut by 2 bases and J by 2 bases, with 14 bases left in between. The germline V gene has CDR1 LGHDT and CDR2 YNNKEL (reference sequence). In DNA form, the CDR3 reads TGTGCCAGCAGCCAATTTACACTAGAAATCACAGATACGCAGTATTTT. Its protein product is CASSQFTLEITDTQYF.

This clone has only one observation. The chain has TRBV6-2 or TRBV6-3 and TRBJ2-7; D gene unclear. The CDR3 runs to 13 residues. Trimming pared 5 bases from V and 7 bases from J, leaving 15 bases between. The germline V gene encodes CDR1 MNHEY and CDR2 SVGEGT. Written as DNA, the CDR3 is TGTGCCAGCAGTCCCCGGACCCTAGGGGAGCAGTACTTC. Protein product: CASSPRTLGEQYF.

The rearrangement joins TRBV11-3 to TRBJ2-7; D gene ambiguous. Germline CDR1 reads SGHNT; CDR2 reads YENEEA. This CDR3 spans 13 amino acids. V dropped 2 bases and J dropped 3 bases, with 8 bases sitting between them. The DNA for the CDR3 is TGTGCCAGCAGCTTACAGGAGAACTACGAGCAGTACTTC. This encodes CASSLQENYEQYF.

This rearrangement joins TRBV27 to TRBJ1-5; 8 nucleotides agree with TRBD1. The CDR3 runs 15 residues. V shed 2 bases and J 3 bases; nucleotides not matched to a gene: 3. Germline CDR1 and CDR2: MNHEY and SMNVEV (reference sequence). The CDR3 reads CASSLRTGNNQPQHF. DNA for the CDR3: TGTGCCAGCAGTTTACGGACAGGGAACAATCAGCCCCAGCATTTT.

The rearrangement joins TRBV6-5 to TRBJ1-2; D is possibly TRBD1 (6 bases). Per germline, CDR1 MNHEY and CDR2 SVGAGI. The V gene lost 6 bases and the J gene lost 1 base, with 15 bases spanning the gap. The CDR3 has 15 amino acids. This chain's CDR3 is CASRDVTGFNYGYTF. CDR3 DNA: TGTGCCAGCAGGGATGTGACAGGATTTAACTATGGCTACACCTTC.

The chain has TRBV25-1 and TRBJ2-7; unclear D gene. With 4 bases removed from V and 2 bases from J, the gap between germline ends came to 3 bases. This CDR3 region has 11 residues. Germline V gives CDR1 MGHDK, CDR2 SYGVNS. The CDR3 sequence is CASSGTYEQYF. As DNA, the CDR3 is TGTGCCAGCAGTGGTACCTACGAGCAGTACTTC.

The rearrangement joins TRBV4-1 to TRBJ2-7; D gene ambiguous. CDR1 and CDR2 from the germline V gene are MGHRA and YSYEKL. This CDR3 has 14 amino acids. V was pared by 0 bases and J by 1 base, with 7 bases between. CDR3 bases: TGCGCCAGCAGCCAAGATGTGTCTTCCTACGAGCAGTACTTC. This sequence encodes CASSQDVSSYEQYF.

The chain joins TRBV18 to TRBJ2-6, with D perhaps matching TRBD1 or TRBD2 (5 bases each). Germline values: CDR1 KGHSH, CDR2 LQKENI. This CDR3 contains 17 residues. Trimming removed 3 bases from V and 0 bases from J, with 12 bases in between. In nucleotides, the CDR3 is TGTGCCAGCTCACCGGGGACGTGGAACTCTGGGGCCAACGTCCTGACTTTC. It specifies CASSPGTWNSGANVLTF.

CDR3 in amino acids: CASSKGQGDYDAMNTEAFF. CDR3 DNA sequence: TGTGCCAGCAGCAAAGGACAGGGGGATTATGATGCTATGAACACTGAAGCTTTCTTT. This chain links TRBV21-1 with TRBJ1-1; TRBD1 is the table's D call, not checked against the DNA. TRBV21-1 is a known pseudogene. The CDR3 totals 19 residues.

The gene calls are TRBV9 and TRBJ2-1; 9 bases align to TRBD2. The CDR3 consists of 15 residues. The germline V gene has CDR1 SGDLS and CDR2 YYNGEE. V shed 0 bases, J shed 8 bases, and the junction held 6 bases outside the gene matches. CDR3 nucleotide sequence: TGTGCCAGCAGCGTAGCTCCTAGCGGGGCGGATGAGCAGTTCTTC. Protein sequence: CASSVAPSGADEQFF.

This sequence joins TRBV12-3 or TRBV12-4 and TRBJ1-1; 7 bases map to TRBD1. The CDR3 contains 13 residues. V dropped 5 bases and J dropped 5; count of bases not matched to a gene: 5. The CDR3 region is CASSRQGGTEAFF. In nucleotides, the CDR3 is TGTGCCAGCAGTAGACAGGGAGGGACTGAAGCTTTCTTT.

This chain connects TRBV2 to TRBJ2-7; D uncertain. The CDR3 extends over 14 amino acids. The V end lost 10 bases, the J end lost 0 bases, and 16 bases lay between the germline ends. Germline values: CDR1 SNHLY, CDR2 FYNNEI. The CDR3 reads CAIRERSSSYEQYF. Here the CDR3 DNA reads TGTGCCATCAGAGAGAGGTCTAGCTCCTACGAGCAGTACTTC.

The rearrangement links TRBV7-3 to TRBJ1-6; TRBD1 agrees at 9 bases. The CDR3 has 15 residues. Trimming cost V 5 bases and J 9 bases; bases outside gene matches: 8. CDR1 is SGHTA, CDR2 FQGTGA, per germline. CDR3 sequence reads: CASSETGGKGSPLHF. CDR3 in DNA: TGTGCCAGCAGCGAGACAGGGGGTAAGGGTTCACCCCTCCACTTT.

This chain joins TRBV6-1 and TRBJ1-6; no definite D call. V lost 2 bases and J 7 bases, leaving 12 bases between the germline ends. This CDR3 comprises 15 residues. CDR1 is MNHNS, CDR2 SASEGT, per germline. The CDR3 is CASSENGLLNSPLHF. The CDR3 DNA follows: TGTGCCAGCAGTGAAAACGGACTCTTGAATTCACCCCTCCACTTT.

This chain uses TRBV25-1 with TRBJ2-6; TRBD1 agrees at 9 bases. J gave up 0 bases and V 2 bases, and 5 bases lay outside the gene matches. Germline V gene lookup returns CDR1 MGHDK and CDR2 SYGVNS. The CDR3 loop spans 18 amino acids. The CDR3 loop reads CASSEVTGGSSGANVLTF. CDR3 DNA sequence: TGTGCCAGCAGTGAAGTGACAGGGGGATCCTCTGGGGCCAACGTCCTGACTTTC.

The rearrangement joins TRBV4-3 to TRBJ2-1; 13 bases agree with TRBD2. The CDR3 is made up of 15 amino acids. Germline V CDR1 and CDR2: LGHNA, YSLEER. The V and J ends lost 2 bases and 12 bases, in that order; junction bases with no gene match: 7. In nucleotides, the CDR3 is TGCGCCAGCAGCCAATCCTGGACTAGCGGGGGCGCGCAGTTCTTC. Translating it yields CASSQSWTSGGAQFF.

CDR3 DNA sequence: TGTGCCAGCAGCCAGTTCTACAATGAGCAGTTCTTC. It translates to CASSQFYNEQFF. This chain joins TRBV27 and TRBJ2-1; D remains unclear. CDR3 size: 12 residues. The V gene's germline CDR1 is MNHEY and CDR2 SMNVEV (reference sequence). V was pared by 6 bases and J by 3 bases, with 6 bases between.

CDR3 in DNA: TGTGCCATCAGGGCGGATAGCGGGGGCGGCGAGCAGTACTTC. Amino acid sequence: CAIRADSGGGEQYF. The V and J genes are TRBV10-3 and TRBJ2-7; 9 bases are a match to TRBD2. Germline trimming cut 6 bases from V and 6 bases from J; bases unmatched to any gene: 9. The germline V gene encodes CDR1 ENHRY and CDR2 SYGVKD. The CDR3 has 14 amino acids.